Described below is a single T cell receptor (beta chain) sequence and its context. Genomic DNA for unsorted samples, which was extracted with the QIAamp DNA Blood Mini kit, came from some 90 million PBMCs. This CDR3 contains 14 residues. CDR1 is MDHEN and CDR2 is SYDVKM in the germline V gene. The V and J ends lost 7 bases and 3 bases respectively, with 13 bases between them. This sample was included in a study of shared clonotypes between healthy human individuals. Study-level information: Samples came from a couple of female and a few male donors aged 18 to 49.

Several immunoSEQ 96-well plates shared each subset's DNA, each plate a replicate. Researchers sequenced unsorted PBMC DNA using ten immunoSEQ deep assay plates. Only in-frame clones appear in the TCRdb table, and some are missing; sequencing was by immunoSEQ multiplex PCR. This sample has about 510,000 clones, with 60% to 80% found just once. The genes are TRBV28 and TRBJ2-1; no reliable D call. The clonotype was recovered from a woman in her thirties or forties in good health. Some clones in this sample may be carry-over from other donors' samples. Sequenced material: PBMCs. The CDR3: CASTTRANYNEQFF. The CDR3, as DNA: TGTGCCAGCACGACAAGGGCCAACTACAATGAGCAGTTCTTC.